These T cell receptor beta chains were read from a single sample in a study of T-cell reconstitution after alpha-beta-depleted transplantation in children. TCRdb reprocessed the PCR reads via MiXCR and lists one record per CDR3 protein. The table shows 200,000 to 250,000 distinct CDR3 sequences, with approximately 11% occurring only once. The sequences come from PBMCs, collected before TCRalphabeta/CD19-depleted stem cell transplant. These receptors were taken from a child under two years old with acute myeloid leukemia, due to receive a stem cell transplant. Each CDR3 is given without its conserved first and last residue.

CDR3: ASSLMTEAF
V: TRBV12-3/TRBV12-4
J: TRBJ1-1

CDR3: ASSEGDGREAF
V: TRBV5-1
J: TRBJ1-1

CDR3: ASSLEVGMEETQY
V: TRBV5-4
J: TRBJ2-5

CDR3: SASVIIADLYNEQF
V: TRBV20-1
J: TRBJ2-1

CDR3: ASSAGTFYGYT
V: TRBV7-9
J: TRBJ1-2

CDR3: SASLAGLYEQY
V: TRBV20-1
J: TRBJ2-7

CDR3: ASSSQGRRTEAF
V: TRBV28
J: TRBJ1-1

CDR3: ATSDSAGVGWYNEQF
V: TRBV24-1
J: TRBJ2-1

CDR3: ATRPGSSSYNEQF
V: TRBV6-5
J: TRBJ2-1

CDR3: ATSRTGGGMDTQY
V: TRBV15
J: TRBJ2-3

CDR3: ASSFPGGKETQY
V: TRBV28
J: TRBJ2-5

CDR3: ASSLRGSGNTIY
V: TRBV7-8
J: TRBJ1-3

CDR3: ASSVRRGRATDTQY
V: TRBV14
J: TRBJ2-3

CDR3: AISGYAATSGNEQF
V: TRBV10-3
J: TRBJ2-1

CDR3: ASSQDRGASGNTIY
V: TRBV4-3
J: TRBJ1-3

CDR3: ASSAEREWMDNEQF
V: TRBV6-1
J: TRBJ2-1

CDR3: ASRRNRDDMGQY
V: TRBV6-1
J: TRBJ2-7

CDR3: ATDRGNIQY
V: TRBV24-1
J: TRBJ2-4

CDR3: ASSSQGAGNQPQH
V: TRBV12-3/TRBV12-4
J: TRBJ1-5

CDR3: AIETSVARGYGYT
V: TRBV28
J: TRBJ1-2

CDR3: AWSVLGRRNYGYT
V: TRBV30
J: TRBJ1-2

CDR3: ASSGTAAQETQY
V: TRBV9
J: TRBJ2-5

CDR3: ASSLREGSGEQY
V: TRBV7-2
J: TRBJ2-7